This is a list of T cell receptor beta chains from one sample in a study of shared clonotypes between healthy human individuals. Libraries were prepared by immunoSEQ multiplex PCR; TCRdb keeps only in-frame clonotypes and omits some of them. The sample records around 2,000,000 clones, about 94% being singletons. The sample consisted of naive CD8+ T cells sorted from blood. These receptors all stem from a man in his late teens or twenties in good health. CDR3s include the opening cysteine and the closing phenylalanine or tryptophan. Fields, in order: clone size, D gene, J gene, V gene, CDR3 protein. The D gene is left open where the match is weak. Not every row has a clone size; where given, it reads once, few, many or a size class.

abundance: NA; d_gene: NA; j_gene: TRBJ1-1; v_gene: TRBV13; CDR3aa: CASSLGRDTEAFF
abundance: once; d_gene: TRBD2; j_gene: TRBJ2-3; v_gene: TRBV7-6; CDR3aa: CASSSELAGGIDTQYF
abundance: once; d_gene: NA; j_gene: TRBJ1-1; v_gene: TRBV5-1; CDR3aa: CASSLEGYPGVFGEAFF
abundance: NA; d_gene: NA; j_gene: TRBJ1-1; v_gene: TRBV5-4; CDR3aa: CASSRGVTEAFF
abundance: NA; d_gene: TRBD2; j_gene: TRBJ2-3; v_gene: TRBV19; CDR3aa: CASSIEGLAGDTQYF
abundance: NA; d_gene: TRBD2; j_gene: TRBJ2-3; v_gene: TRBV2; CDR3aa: CASSGTSGAVDTQYF
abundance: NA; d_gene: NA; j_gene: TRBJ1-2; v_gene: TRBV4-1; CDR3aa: CASSQDFTLPYGYTF
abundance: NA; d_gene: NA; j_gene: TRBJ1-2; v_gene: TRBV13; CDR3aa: CASSFGQVHGYTF
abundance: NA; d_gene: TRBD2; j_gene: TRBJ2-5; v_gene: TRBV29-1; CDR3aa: CSVVPPSGNQETQYF
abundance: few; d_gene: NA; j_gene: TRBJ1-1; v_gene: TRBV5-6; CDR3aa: CASSLELHTEAFF
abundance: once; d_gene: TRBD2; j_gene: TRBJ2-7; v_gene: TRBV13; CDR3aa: CASSLRGGLAGYEQYF
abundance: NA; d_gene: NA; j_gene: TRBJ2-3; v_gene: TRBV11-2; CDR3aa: CASSLGIDGSTDTQYF
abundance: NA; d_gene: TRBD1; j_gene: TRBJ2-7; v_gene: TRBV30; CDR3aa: CAWSVGTGAYEQYF
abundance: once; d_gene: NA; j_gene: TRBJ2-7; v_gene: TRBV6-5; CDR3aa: CASSGGAYEQYF
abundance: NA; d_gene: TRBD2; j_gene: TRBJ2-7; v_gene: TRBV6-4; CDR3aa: CAVRKGRAYEQYF
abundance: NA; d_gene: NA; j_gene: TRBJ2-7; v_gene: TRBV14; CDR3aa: CASSQDNRHRLTYEQYF
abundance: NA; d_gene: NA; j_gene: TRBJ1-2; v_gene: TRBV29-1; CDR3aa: CSVLGSYGYTF
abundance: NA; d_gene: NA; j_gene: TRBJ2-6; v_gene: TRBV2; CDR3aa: CASSDLWGPGANVLTF
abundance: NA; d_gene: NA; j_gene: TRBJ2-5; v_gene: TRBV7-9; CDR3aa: CASSPAGGGVTRETQYF
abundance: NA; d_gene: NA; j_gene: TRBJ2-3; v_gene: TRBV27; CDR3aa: CASSGQRSSTDTQYF
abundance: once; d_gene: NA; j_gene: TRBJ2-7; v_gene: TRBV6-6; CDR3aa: CASSYTSDGYEQYF
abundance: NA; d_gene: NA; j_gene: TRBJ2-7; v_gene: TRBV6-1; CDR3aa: CASSEFVTTQYF